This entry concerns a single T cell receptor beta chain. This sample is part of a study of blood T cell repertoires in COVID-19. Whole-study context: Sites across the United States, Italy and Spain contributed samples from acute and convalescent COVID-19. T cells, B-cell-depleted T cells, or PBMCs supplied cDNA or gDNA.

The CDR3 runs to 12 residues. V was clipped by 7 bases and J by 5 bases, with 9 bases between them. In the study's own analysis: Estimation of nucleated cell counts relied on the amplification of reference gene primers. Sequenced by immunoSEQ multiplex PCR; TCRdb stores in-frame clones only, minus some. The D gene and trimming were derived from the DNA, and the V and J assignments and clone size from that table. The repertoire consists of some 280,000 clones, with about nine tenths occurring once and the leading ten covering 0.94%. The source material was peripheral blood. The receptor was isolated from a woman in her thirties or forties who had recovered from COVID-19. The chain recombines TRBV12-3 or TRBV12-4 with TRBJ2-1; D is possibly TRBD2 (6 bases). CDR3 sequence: CASMRLDNEQFF. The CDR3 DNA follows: TGTGCCAGCATGAGACTAGACAATGAGCAGTTCTTC.